This TCR beta chain comes out of a study of cytomegalovirus exposure and HLA in healthy donors. A multiplex PCR was run with 60 Vbeta primers and 13 Jbeta primers. The repertoire was sequenced with immunoSEQ multiplex PCR; TCRdb's copy has only in-frame clones and lacks some. The table lists more than 95,000 clones, roughly 69% of them singletons, with 7.5% to 9.5% in the top ten. This clone was seen more than once but under ten times. Its antigen is unidentified. Study-level findings and limits: An analysis was carried out at a later point. It showed that HLA-associated TCR beta chains were more clonally expanded than equally common non-associated chains.

Germline values: CDR1 MNHEY, CDR2 SMNVEV (reference sequence). This CDR3 is 15 amino acids long. The junction had 5 bases not matched to a gene; V was cut back by 2 bases and J by 6 bases. The rearrangement uses TRBV27 and TRBJ2-2; 8 bases align to TRBD1. Sequencing was carried out using PBMCs. This TCR derives from a woman aged 40 to 50 in good health and CMV-seropositive. The chain's CDR3 is CASSLRADRAGELFF. The CDR3 DNA reads as TGTGCCAGCAGTTTAAGAGCGGACAGGGCCGGGGAGCTGTTTTTT.